This TCR beta chain was captured by sequencing in a study of T cells in narcolepsy. Some clones are missing from TCRdb's copy, which holds only in-frame ones; the method was immunoSEQ multiplex PCR. The data show about 22,000 clones, around 81% seen once. This CDR3 spans 14 amino acids. V gave up 2 bases and J gave up 14 bases, with 16 bases separating them. Germline values: CDR1 MNHEY, CDR2 SMNVEV (reference sequence). The V and J genes are TRBV27 and TRBJ1-6; D unresolved. The TCR was taken from a human donor in good health. Source material: memory (CD45RA-) CD4+ T cells from blood. The CDR3 nucleotides are TGTGCCAGCAGTTTAGTTCCGGGTCTGAGGGCCCTCCACTTT. This codes for CASSLVPGLRALHF.